A single sample gave rise to the 20 T cell receptor beta chains below, sequenced in a study of tumor-infiltrating lymphocytes in localized non-small cell lung cancer. TCRdb's copy holds only in-frame clones and misses some; the assay was immunoSEQ multiplex PCR. Of some 22,000 clones in the sample, about 80% were seen once. The sequenced sample was lung tumor tissue. The receptors derive from a human donor with non-small cell lung cancer.

The chain recombines TRBV29-1 with TRBJ2-1, with D maybe TRBD1 (5 bases). Trimming stripped 4 bases from V and 10 bases from J, with 14 bases between. CDR3 length: 12 residues. Looked up from germline, CDR1 is SQVTM and CDR2 is ANQGSEA. CDR3 bases: TGCAGCGTTGGCGCGGAAAGGGGAGAGCAGTTCTTC. Translating gives CSVGAERGEQFF.

CDR3 in amino acids: CASRYSETNYGYTF. CDR3 coding DNA: TGCGCCAGCAGATACAGCGAGACGAACTATGGCTACACCTTC. The chain recombines TRBV23-1 with TRBJ1-2; no clear D. TRBV23-1 is an open reading frame whose function is uncertain. This CDR3 is 14 amino acids long. Trimming left V 6 bases short and J 2 bases short, with 13 bases between.

This chain joins TRBV5-1 and TRBJ2-1; 10 bases line up with TRBD2. V lost 3 bases, J lost 4 bases, and 4 bases stayed unmatched. The CDR3 runs to 15 residues. Germline CDR1 reads SGHRS; CDR2 reads YFSETQ. The CDR3 loop is CASSSTSGYYNEQFF. CDR3 sequence (DNA): TGCGCCAGCAGCTCGACTAGCGGGTATTACAATGAGCAGTTCTTC.

V and J are TRBV4-3 and TRBJ2-7; TRBD2 matches 8 bases. Germline loops: CDR1 LGHNA, CDR2 YSLEER. The CDR3 runs 17 residues. V was clipped by 1 base and J by 4 bases; unmatched bases: 12. The chain's CDR3 is CASSQGLVAGRLYEQYF. The CDR3 bases are TGCGCCAGCAGCCAAGGTTTGGTAGCGGGAAGACTTTACGAGCAGTACTTC.

The J gene is TRBJ2-4, the V gene TRBV7-3; TRBD1 matches 9 bases. Germline loops: CDR1 SGHTA, CDR2 FQGTGA. The J segment lost 5 bases and the V segment lost 4 bases, leaving 6 bases of the junction unmatched. The length of the CDR3 is 15 residues. This CDR3 reads CASSSTGGRENIQYF. In nucleotides, the CDR3 is TGTGCCAGCAGCTCAACAGGGGGCAGGGAAAACATTCAGTACTTC.

The chain combines TRBV5-6 with TRBJ1-2; D might be TRBD1 (6 bases). In germline, CDR1 is SGHDT, CDR2 YYEEEE. Trimming removed 1 base from V and 4 bases from J, with 11 bases in between. CDR3 length: 14 amino acids. For the CDR3, the DNA is TGTGCCAGCAGCTTGACAGGGCGTGGCTATGGCTACACCTTC. This translates into CASSLTGRGYGYTF. Full variable domain (remainder filled in from reference TRBV5-6 and TRBJ1-2): DAGVTQSPTHLIKTRGQQVTLRCSPKSGHDTVSWYQQALGQGPQFIFQYYEEEERQRGNFPDRFSGHQFPNYSSELNVNALLLGDSALYLCASSLTGRGYGYTFGSGTRLTVV.

V usage is TRBV7-2 and J usage is TRBJ2-7; 12 positions agree with TRBD2. The germline CDR1 and CDR2 sequences are SGHTA and FQGNSA. This CDR3 has 15 residues. V shed 4 bases and J 5 bases; nucleotides not matched to a gene: 6. The CDR3 reads CASSSGLAGTHEQYF. CDR3 DNA: TGTGCCAGCAGCTCAGGACTAGCGGGAACCCACGAGCAGTACTTC.

J is TRBJ2-2 and V is TRBV27; 9 bases match TRBD1. V lost 5 bases and J lost 5; bases outside the gene matches: 0. CDR3 length: 13 residues. Germline CDR1 and CDR2: MNHEY and SMNVEV (reference sequence). The CDR3 region is CASSDRGTGELFF. The CDR3 nucleotides read TGTGCCAGCAGTGACAGGGGGACCGGGGAGCTGTTTTTT.

By share, this clone ranks as medium-sized (0.01 to 0.1%). V is TRBV5-1 and J is TRBJ1-1; 9 nucleotides line up with TRBD1. After removal of 1 base from V and 5 bases from J, the junction contained 9 bases not matched to a gene. Germline values: CDR1 SGHRS, CDR2 YFSETQ. The CDR3 length is 16 residues. The CDR3 sequence: CASSLLSGQGQTEAFF. As DNA, the CDR3 is TGCGCCAGCAGCTTGTTAAGCGGACAGGGGCAAACTGAAGCTTTCTTT.

The DNA for the CDR3 is TGTGCCAGCAGTACCAGTAGACTCCTCTCCTACGAGCAGTACTTC. The encoded protein is CASSTSRLLSYEQYF. This sequence joins TRBV4-2 and TRBJ2-7; no clear D gene. V was clipped by 6 bases and J by 0 bases, with 15 bases between them. CDR1 and CDR2 (germline): LGHNA, YNFKEQ. The CDR3 runs 15 residues.

This clone was picked up a small number of times. The chain is built from TRBV10-3 and TRBJ2-3, with 7 bases that match TRBD1. The CDR3 covers 14 residues. Germline V gene sequence: CDR1 ENHRY, CDR2 SYGVKD. The ends lost 9 bases at V and 2 bases at J; junction bases unmatched: 8. CDR3: CAIHRGSLTDTQYF. The CDR3 DNA reads TGTGCCATTCACAGGGGCTCCCTCACAGATACGCAGTATTTT.

This clone was detected a few times. The genes are TRBV30 and TRBJ1-2; 8 positions agree with TRBD1. The CDR3 is 11 residues long. V was pared by 7 bases and J by 8 bases, with 6 bases of the junction left unmatched. The V gene's germline CDR1 is GTSNPN and CDR2 SVGIG (reference sequence). The CDR3, as DNA: TGTGCCTCCACAGGGGGACGAGGCTACACCTTC. Translating it yields CASTGGRGYTF.

The V and J genes are TRBV7-9 and TRBJ2-5, with D possibly being TRBD1 (5 bases). Germline V gene sequence: CDR1 SEHNR, CDR2 FQNEAQ (reference sequence). V shed 5 bases and J shed 5 bases, with 15 bases lying between them. The CDR3 extends over 14 amino acids. CDR3 sequence: CASSPLKGLETQYF. Written as DNA, the CDR3 is TGTGCCAGCAGCCCCCTGAAGGGGTTGGAGACCCAGTACTTC.

J is TRBJ1-2 and V is TRBV20-1, with D unresolved. The CDR3 is 11 residues long. Germline CDR1 DFQATT, CDR2 SNEGSKA (reference sequence). V was cut by 3 bases and J by 8 bases, with 10 bases left in between. CDR3 in DNA: TGCAGTGCTAGCGCGGGAAACGGCTACACCTTC. Protein sequence: CSASAGNGYTF.

The chain has TRBV18 and TRBJ2-1; TRBD1 aligns across 9 bases. Germline V gives CDR1 KGHSH, CDR2 LQKENI. Germline trimming cut 3 bases from V and 2 bases from J; bases unmatched to any gene: 8. The length of the CDR3 is 17 residues. CDR3 nucleotides: TGTGCCAGCTCACCCAGATTGACAGGGGGGGCCTACAATGAGCAGTTCTTC. It is translated as CASSPRLTGGAYNEQFF.

The chain recombines TRBV5-5 with TRBJ2-7; D might be TRBD1 (5 bases). The germline V gene has CDR1 SGHKS and CDR2 YYEKEE (reference sequence). The CDR3 is 12 amino acids. V was clipped by 2 bases and J by 3 bases, with 6 bases between them. The CDR3 sequence is CASSFQGYEQYF. CDR3 coding DNA: TGTGCCAGCAGCTTCCAGGGCTACGAGCAGTACTTC.

This clone qualifies as medium-sized. This sequence joins TRBV10-3 and TRBJ2-2, with 7 positions matching TRBD2. The CDR3 length is 13 residues. V lost 8 bases to trimming and J lost 8 bases; unmatched junction nucleotides: 8. Germline V gives CDR1 ENHRY, CDR2 SYGVKD. CDR3: CAISREHGGELFF. The CDR3 DNA reads as TGTGCCATCTCGCGGGAGCATGGTGGGGAGCTGTTTTTT.

In this sample, this clone turned up once. The chain combines TRBV15 with TRBJ1-5, with D perhaps TRBD1 (6 bases). The CDR3 length is 14 residues. Per the germline V gene, CDR1 is LNHNV and CDR2 is YYDKDF (reference sequence). V was trimmed by 7 bases and J by 7 bases, leaving 17 bases between them. CDR3 sequence: CATTPGGARQPQHF. CDR3 nucleotide sequence: TGTGCCACCACTCCGGGGGGGGCCAGGCAGCCCCAGCATTTT.

The chain links TRBV9 to TRBJ2-7, with 10 bases lining up with TRBD1. Germline V lookup: CDR1 SGDLS, CDR2 YYNGEE. After removal of 3 bases from V and 5 bases from J, the junction contained 8 bases not matched to a gene. The CDR3 loop spans 15 amino acids. The CDR3 nucleotides are TGTGCCAGCAGCGCGGAGACAGGGGGCGGGGACGAGCAGTACTTC. This sequence encodes CASSAETGGGDEQYF.

This clone appeared once. This chain uses TRBV7-5 with TRBJ2-3; TRBD2, the D gene given by the table, was not confirmed from the DNA. TRBV7-5 is a documented pseudogene. The CDR3 is made up of 16 amino acids. The CDR3 spells CARSPISRGGSDTQYF. The CDR3 nucleotides read TGTGCCAGAAGCCCCATCAGTAGGGGGGGCTCAGATACGCAGTATTTT.